This passage covers 12 T cell receptor beta chains from one sample sequenced in a study of T cells after yellow fever vaccination. Each CDR3 protein is one row after TCRdb ran MiXCR on the 5' RACE reads. The table includes around 610,000 distinct CDR3 sequences, about 13% detected once. Sequences were derived from PBMCs, sampled on the day of the yellow fever booster vaccination. These receptors all stem from a man aged 25-45 years who received the YFV17D yellow fever vaccine.

V and J are TRBV7-2 and TRBJ2-3; D gene ambiguous. The ends were cut back, 1 base at V and 4 bases at J, with 18 bases in the middle. This CDR3 is built from 17 residues. The germline V gene encodes CDR1 SGHTA and CDR2 FQGNSA. The CDR3 nucleotides are TGTGCCAGCAGCTTAGTGTCGACCGGCAGCAGCGCAGATACGCAGTATTTT. Translated: CASSLVSTGSSADTQYF. The entire variable domain, with the rest obtained from reference TRBV7-2 and TRBJ2-3, is as follows: GAGVSQSPSNKVTEKGKDVELRCDPISGHTALYWYRQSLGQGLEFLIYFQGNSAPDKSGLPSDRFSAERTGGSVSTLTIQRTQQEDSAVYLCASSLVSTGSSADTQYFGPGTRLTVL.

The V and J genes are TRBV5-1 and TRBJ1-1, with unresolved D. The CDR3 extends over 15 amino acids. V lost 1 base, J lost 5 bases, and 15 bases lay in between. The germline V gene encodes CDR1 SGHRS and CDR2 YFSETQ. The DNA of the CDR3 is TGCGCCAGCAGCTTGTCCGCCGGGCTGGGGACTGAAGCTTTCTTT. Translating gives CASSLSAGLGTEAFF.

This clonotype showed up just a few times. The chain recombines TRBV24-1 with TRBJ1-2; weak D call: TRBD1 (5 bases). V was trimmed by 5 bases and J by 0 bases, leaving 15 bases between them. The V gene's germline CDR1 is KGHDR and CDR2 SFDVKD. The CDR3 runs to 16 residues. The CDR3 loop is CATSAIQDGTNYGYTF. CDR3 nucleotide sequence: TGTGCCACCAGTGCCATACAGGACGGAACTAACTATGGCTACACCTTC.

This CDR3 reads CASSLWGDGNQPQHF. CDR3 bases: TGTGCCAGCAGCTTGTGGGGAGATGGCAATCAGCCCCAGCATTTT. The V gene is TRBV5-5, the J gene TRBJ1-5; D not resolved. The CDR3 consists of 15 residues. Deletions cut 1 base from V and 2 bases from J, with 10 bases between. CDR1 is SGHKS and CDR2 is YYEKEE in the germline V gene (reference sequence). Complete variable domain (other parts from reference TRBV5-5 and TRBJ1-5): DAGVTQSPTHLIKTRGQQVTLRCSPISGHKSVSWYQQVLGQGPQFIFQYYEKEERGRGNFPDRFSARQFPNYSSELNVNALLLGDSALYLCASSLWGDGNQPQHFGDGTRLSIL.

This sequence joins TRBV21-1 and TRBJ2-7; the D call of TRBD1 is as the table states it, not checked on the DNA. TRBV21-1 constitutes a pseudogene. The CDR3 runs 13 residues. CDR3 amino acids: CASSKGGSYEQYF. In nucleotides, the CDR3 is TGTGCCAGCAGCAAAGGGGGCAGCTACGAGCAGTACTTC.

The chain employs TRBV29-1 and TRBJ2-3, with 8 bases lining up with TRBD2. The germline gives CDR1 SQVTM, CDR2 ANQGSEA. The J segment lost 1 base and the V segment lost 5 bases, leaving 5 bases of the junction unmatched. CDR3 length equals 14 residues. The CDR3 loop is CSVPTSARTDTQYF. CDR3 nucleotides: TGCAGCGTTCCGACTAGCGCTCGCACAGATACGCAGTATTTT.

This clonotype was picked up a small number of times. The chain combines TRBV7-2 with TRBJ2-6, with D unresolved. The CDR3 extends over 16 amino acids. V lost 1 base, J lost 0 bases, and 7 bases lay in between. Germline V lookup: CDR1 SGHTA, CDR2 FQGNSA. Here the CDR3 reads CASSLGRTSGANVLTF. CDR3 DNA: TGTGCCAGCAGCTTAGGACGCACCTCTGGGGCCAACGTCCTGACTTTC.

This chain links TRBV20-1 with TRBJ2-5; 7 nucleotides match TRBD1. CDR3 length: 17 residues. The V gene end was trimmed by 3 bases and the J gene end by 0 bases; junction bases not matched to a gene: 13. Germline loops: CDR1 DFQATT, CDR2 SNEGSKA (reference sequence). The CDR3 region has the DNA TGCAGTGCTAGTATTCCAGGGGGAATGGGGTACCAAGAGACCCAGTACTTC. It translates to CSASIPGGMGYQETQYF.

This clonotype was seen only a few times. The CDR3 loop reads CASSPTSGWEGEQFF. The CDR3 nucleotides are TGTGCCAGCAGTCCGACTAGCGGTTGGGAGGGTGAGCAGTTCTTC. This chain links TRBV5-5 with TRBJ2-1; TRBD2 agrees at 9 bases. The CDR3 extends over 15 amino acids. Germline CDR1 is SGHKS and CDR2 is YYEKEE (reference sequence). Trimming cost V 5 bases and J 9 bases; bases outside gene matches: 12.

This clonotype was observed at least ten times. J is TRBJ1-2 and V is TRBV5-4; possible D gene TRBD1, 5 bases. The CDR3 is 14 residues long. Germline V gene sequence: CDR1 SGHNT, CDR2 YYREEE (reference sequence). V gave up 4 bases and J gave up 8 bases, with 18 bases separating them. The CDR3 bases are TGTGCCAGCAGCACCCAAACAGGACTCCTAGGCTACACCTTC. Translating it yields CASSTQTGLLGYTF.

This clonotype was counted between two and nine times. V usage is TRBV3-1 and J usage is TRBJ2-3; TRBD1 agrees at 8 bases. J lost 5 bases, V lost 3 bases, and 7 bases had no gene match. The CDR3 has 15 amino acids. The germline CDR1 and CDR2 sequences are LGHDT and YNNKEL (reference sequence). CDR3 amino acids: CASSHAGTGKDTQYF. The CDR3 DNA sequence: TGTGCCAGCAGCCATGCCGGGACAGGCAAAGATACGCAGTATTTT.

This clonotype appeared a few times. This rearrangement joins TRBV2 to TRBJ2-7; the match to TRBD2 covers 7 bases. The CDR3 extends over 15 amino acids. Germline lookup yields CDR1 SNHLY and CDR2 FYNNEI. Trimming took 7 bases from V and 1 from J; bases not matched to a gene: 10. The CDR3 nucleotides are TGTGCCAGCACCCGAAGCGGGGCGTTTTCCTACGAGCAGTACTTC. This encodes CASTRSGAFSYEQYF.